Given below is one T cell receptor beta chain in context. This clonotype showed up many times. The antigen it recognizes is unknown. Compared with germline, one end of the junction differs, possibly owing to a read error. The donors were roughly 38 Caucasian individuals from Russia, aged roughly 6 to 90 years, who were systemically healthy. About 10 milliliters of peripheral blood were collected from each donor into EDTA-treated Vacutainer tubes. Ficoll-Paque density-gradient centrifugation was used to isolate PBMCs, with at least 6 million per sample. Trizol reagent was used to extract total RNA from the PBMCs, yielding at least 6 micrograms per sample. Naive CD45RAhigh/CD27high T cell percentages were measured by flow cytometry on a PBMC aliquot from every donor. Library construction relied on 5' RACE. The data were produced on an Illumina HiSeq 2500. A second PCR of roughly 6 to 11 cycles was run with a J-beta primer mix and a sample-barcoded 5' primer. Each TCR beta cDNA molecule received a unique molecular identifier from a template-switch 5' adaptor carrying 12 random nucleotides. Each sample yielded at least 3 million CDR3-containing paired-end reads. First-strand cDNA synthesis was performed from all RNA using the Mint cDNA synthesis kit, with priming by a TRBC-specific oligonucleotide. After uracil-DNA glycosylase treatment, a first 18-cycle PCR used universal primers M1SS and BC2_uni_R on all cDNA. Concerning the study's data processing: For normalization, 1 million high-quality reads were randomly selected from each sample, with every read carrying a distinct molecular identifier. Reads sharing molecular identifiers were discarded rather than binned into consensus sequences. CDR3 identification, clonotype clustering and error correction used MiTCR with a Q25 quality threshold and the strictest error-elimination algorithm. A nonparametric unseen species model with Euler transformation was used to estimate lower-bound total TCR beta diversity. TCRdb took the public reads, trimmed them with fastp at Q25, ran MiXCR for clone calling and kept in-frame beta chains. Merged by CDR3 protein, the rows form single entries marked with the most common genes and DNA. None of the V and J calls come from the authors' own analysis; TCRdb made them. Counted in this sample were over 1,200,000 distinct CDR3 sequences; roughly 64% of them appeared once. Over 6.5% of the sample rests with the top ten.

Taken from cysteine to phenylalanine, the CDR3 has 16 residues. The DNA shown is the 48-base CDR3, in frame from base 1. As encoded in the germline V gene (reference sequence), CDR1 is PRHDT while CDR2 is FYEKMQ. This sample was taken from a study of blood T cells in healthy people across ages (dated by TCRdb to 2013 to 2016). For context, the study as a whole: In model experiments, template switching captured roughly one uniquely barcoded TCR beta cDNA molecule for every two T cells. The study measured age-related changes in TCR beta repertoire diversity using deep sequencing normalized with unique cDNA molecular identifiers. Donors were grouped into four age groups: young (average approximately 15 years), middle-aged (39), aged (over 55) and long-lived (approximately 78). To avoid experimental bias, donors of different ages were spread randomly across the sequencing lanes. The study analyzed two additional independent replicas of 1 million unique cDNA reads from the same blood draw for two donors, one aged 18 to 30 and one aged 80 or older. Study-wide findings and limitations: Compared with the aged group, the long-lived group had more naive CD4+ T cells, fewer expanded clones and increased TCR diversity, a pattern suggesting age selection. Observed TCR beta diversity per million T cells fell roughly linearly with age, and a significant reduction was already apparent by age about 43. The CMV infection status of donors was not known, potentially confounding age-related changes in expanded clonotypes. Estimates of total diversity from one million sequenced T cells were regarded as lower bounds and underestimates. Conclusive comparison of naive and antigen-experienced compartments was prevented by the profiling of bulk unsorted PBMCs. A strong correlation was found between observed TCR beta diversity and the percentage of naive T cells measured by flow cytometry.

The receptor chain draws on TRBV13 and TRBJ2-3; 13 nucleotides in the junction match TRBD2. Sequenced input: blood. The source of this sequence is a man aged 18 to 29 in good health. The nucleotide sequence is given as TGCGCCAGCAGCTCGGGACTAGCGGGAAGCACAGATACGCAGTATTTT. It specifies CASSSGLAGSTDTQYF.